A single count supports the clone carrying this T cell receptor (beta chain). The data originate from a study of blood T cell repertoires in COVID-19. Study-level background: Acute-phase and convalescent COVID-19 samples originated in the United States, Italy and Spain.

The table came from immunoSEQ multiplex PCR; TCRdb's copy has only in-frame clones and leaves some out. The sample yields a few hundred thousand clones, 90% seen once. The CDR3 is made up of 14 amino acids. V gave up 3 bases and J gave up 3 bases, with 9 bases separating them. The germline gives CDR1 SGHVS, CDR2 FQNEAQ. This sequence joins TRBV7-8 and TRBJ1-5; the D gene is possibly TRBD1 (5 bases). Sequenced input: PBMCs or T cells enriched from blood (not recorded which). This clonotype was sampled from a woman aged 18-29 years with acute COVID-19. As DNA, the CDR3 is TGTGCCAGCAGCTTTCAGGGATACAATCAGCCCCAGCATTTT. This translates into CASSFQGYNQPQHF.